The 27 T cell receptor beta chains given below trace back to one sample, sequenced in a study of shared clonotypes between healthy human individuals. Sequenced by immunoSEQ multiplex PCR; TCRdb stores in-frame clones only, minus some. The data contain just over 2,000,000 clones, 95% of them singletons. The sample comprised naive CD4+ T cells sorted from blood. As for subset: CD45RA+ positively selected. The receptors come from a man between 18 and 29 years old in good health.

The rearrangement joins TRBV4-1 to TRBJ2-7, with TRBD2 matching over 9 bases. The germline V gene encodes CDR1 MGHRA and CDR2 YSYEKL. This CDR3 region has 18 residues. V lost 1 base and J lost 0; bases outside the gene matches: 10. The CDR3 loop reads CASSQGPAVAGDSYEQYF. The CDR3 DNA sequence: TGCGCCAGCAGCCAAGGACCCGCAGTAGCGGGAGACTCCTACGAGCAGTACTTC.

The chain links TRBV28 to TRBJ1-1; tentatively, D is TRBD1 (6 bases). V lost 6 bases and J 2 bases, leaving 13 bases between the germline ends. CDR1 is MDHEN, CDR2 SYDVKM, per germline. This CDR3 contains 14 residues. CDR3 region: CASSPGQYNTEAFF. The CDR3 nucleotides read TGTGCCAGCAGCCCCGGACAGTATAACACTGAAGCTTTCTTT.

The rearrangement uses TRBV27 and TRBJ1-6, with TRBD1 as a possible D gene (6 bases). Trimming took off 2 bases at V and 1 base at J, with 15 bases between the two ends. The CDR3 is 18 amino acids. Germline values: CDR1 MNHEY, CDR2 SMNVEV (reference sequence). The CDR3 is CASSLRTDQGSYNSPLHF. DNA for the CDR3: TGTGCCAGCAGTTTACGGACAGACCAGGGGTCCTATAATTCACCCCTCCACTTT.

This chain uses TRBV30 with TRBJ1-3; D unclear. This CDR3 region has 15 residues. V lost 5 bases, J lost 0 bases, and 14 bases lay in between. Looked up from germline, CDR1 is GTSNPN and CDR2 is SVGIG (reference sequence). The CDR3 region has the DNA TGTGCCTGGTCCCCACAGAGCCTCTCTGGAAACACCATATATTTT. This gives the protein CAWSPQSLSGNTIYF.

CDR3 region: CASSLGRVGEAFF. The CDR3, as DNA: TGTGCCAGCAGCTTGGGGAGGGTTGGAGAGGCTTTCTTT. V usage is TRBV7-8 and J usage is TRBJ1-1; D remains ambiguous. The CDR3 loop spans 13 amino acids. Trimming took 3 bases from V and 11 from J, leaving 16 bases between them. Germline V gene data show CDR1 as SGHVS and CDR2 as FQNEAQ. The full variable domain, its missing parts supplied by reference TRBV7-8 and TRBJ1-1, is GAGVSQSPRYKVAKRGQDVALRCDPISGHVSLFWYQQALGQGPEFLTYFQNEAQLDKSGLPSDRFFAERPEGSVSTLKIQRTQQEDSAVYLCASSLGRVGEAFFGQGTRLTVV.

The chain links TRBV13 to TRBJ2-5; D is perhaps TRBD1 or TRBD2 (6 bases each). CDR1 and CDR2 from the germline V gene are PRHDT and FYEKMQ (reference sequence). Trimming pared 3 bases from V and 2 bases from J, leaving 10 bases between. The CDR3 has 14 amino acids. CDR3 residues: CASSFRGPQETQYF. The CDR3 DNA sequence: TGTGCCAGCAGCTTTCGGGGGCCGCAAGAGACCCAGTACTTC.

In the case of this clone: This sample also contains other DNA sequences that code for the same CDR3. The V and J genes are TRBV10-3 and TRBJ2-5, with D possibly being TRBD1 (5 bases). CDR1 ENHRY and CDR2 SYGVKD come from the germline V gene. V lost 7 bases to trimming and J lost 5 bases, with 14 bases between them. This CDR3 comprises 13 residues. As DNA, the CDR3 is TGTGCCATCAAGCAGGGTGCCGGGGAGACCCAGTACTTC. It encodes CAIKQGAGETQYF.

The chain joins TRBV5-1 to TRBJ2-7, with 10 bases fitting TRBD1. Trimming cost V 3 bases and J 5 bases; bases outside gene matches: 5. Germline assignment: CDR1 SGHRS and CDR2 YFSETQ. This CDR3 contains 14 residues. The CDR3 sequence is CASSSTGGSHEQYF. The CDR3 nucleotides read TGCGCCAGCAGCTCGACAGGGGGCTCACACGAGCAGTACTTC.

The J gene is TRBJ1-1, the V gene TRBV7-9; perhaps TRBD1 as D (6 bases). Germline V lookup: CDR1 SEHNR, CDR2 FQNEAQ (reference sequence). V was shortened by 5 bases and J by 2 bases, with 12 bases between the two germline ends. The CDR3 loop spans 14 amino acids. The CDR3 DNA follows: TGTGCCAGCAGCGCGACAGGTCTCAACACTGAAGCTTTCTTT. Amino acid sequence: CASSATGLNTEAFF.

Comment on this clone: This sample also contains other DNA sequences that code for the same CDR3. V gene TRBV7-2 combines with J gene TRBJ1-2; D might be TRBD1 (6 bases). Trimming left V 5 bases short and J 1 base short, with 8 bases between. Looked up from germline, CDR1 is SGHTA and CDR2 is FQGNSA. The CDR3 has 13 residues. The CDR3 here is CASSPDSNYGYTF. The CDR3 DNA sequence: TGTGCCAGCAGCCCGGACAGTAACTATGGCTACACCTTC.

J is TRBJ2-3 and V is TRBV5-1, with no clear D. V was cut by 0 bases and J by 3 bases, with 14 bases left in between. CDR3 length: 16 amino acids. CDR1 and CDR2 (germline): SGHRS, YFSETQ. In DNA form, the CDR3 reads TGCGCCAGCAGCTTGGGGGTGGCGGCTTCAACAGATACGCAGTATTTT. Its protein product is CASSLGVAASTDTQYF.

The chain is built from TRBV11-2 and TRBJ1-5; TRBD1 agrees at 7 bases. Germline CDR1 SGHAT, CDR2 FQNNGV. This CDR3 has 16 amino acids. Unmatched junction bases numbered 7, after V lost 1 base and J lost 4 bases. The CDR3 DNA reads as TGTGCCAGCAGCTTAGTGGGAGGGGGCTTAAATCAGCCCCAGCATTTT. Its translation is CASSLVGGGLNQPQHF.

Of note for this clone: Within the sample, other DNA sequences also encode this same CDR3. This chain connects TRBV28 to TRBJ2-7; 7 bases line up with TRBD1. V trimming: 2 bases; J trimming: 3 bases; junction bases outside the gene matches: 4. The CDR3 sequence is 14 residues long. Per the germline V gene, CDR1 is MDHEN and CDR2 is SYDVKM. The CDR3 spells CASSLLDRDYEQYF. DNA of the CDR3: TGTGCCAGCAGTTTACTCGACAGGGACTACGAGCAGTACTTC.

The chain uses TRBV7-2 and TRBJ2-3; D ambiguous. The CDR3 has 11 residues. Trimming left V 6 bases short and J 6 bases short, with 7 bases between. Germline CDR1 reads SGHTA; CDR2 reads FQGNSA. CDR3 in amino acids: CASRLTDTQYF. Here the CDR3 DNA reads TGTGCCAGCAGACTTACGGATACGCAGTATTTT.

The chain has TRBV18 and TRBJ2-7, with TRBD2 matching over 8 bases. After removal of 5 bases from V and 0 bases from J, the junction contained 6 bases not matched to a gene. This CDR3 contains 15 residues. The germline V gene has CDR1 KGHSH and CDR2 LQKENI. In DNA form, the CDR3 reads TGTGCCAGCTCATTGCTAGCGGGCAGCTCCTACGAGCAGTACTTC. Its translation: CASSLLAGSSYEQYF.

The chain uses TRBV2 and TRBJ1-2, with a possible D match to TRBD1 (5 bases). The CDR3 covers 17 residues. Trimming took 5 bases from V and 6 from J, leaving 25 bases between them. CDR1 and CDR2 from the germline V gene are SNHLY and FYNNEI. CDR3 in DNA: TGTGCCAGCAGTAAACCGGGACTTTTAAAAGTGGGCGATGGCTACACCTTC. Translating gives CASSKPGLLKVGDGYTF.

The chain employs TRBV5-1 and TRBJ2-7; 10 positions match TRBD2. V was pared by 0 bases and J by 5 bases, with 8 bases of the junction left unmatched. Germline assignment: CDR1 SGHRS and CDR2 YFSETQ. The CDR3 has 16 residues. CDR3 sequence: CASSLESGRAPNEQYF. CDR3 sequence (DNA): TGCGCCAGCAGCTTGGAAAGCGGGAGGGCCCCCAACGAGCAGTACTTC.

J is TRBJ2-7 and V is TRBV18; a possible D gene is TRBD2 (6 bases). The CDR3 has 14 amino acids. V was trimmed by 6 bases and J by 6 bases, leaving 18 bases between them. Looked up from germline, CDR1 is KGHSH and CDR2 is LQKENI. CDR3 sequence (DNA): TGTGCCAGCTCGCCCGGACTATATCCCACCGAGCAGTACTTC. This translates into CASSPGLYPTEQYF.

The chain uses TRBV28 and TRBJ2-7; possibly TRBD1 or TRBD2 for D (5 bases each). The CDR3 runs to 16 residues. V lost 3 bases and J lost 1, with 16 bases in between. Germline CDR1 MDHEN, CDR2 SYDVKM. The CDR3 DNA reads TGTGCCAGCAGTTTGGGGACCGGGCAGGGTTCCTACGAGCAGTACTTC. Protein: CASSLGTGQGSYEQYF. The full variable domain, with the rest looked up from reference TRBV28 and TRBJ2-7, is DVKVTQSSRYLVKRTGEKVFLECVQDMDHENMFWYRQDPGLGLRLIYFSYDVKMKEKGDIPEGYSVSREKKERFSLILESASTNQTSMYLCASSLGTGQGSYEQYFGPGTRLTVT.

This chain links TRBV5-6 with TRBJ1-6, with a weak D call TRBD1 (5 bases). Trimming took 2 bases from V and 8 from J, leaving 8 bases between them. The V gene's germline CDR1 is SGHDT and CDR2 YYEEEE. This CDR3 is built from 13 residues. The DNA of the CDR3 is TGTGCCAGCAGCTTCCGAGGGGATTCACCCCTCCACTTT. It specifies CASSFRGDSPLHF.

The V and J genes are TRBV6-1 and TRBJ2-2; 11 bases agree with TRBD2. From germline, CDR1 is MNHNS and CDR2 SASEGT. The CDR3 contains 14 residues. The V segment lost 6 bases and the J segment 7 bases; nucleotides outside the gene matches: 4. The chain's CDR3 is CASSLGLAGGELFF. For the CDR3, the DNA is TGTGCCAGCAGCCTCGGACTAGCGGGCGGGGAGCTGTTTTTT.

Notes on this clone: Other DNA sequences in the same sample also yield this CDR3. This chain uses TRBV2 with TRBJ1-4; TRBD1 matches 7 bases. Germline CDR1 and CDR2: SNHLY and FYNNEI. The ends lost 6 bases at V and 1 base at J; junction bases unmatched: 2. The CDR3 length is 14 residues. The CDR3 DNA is TGTGCCAGCAGCCGACAGGGAACTAATGAAAAACTGTTTTTT. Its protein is CASSRQGTNEKLFF.

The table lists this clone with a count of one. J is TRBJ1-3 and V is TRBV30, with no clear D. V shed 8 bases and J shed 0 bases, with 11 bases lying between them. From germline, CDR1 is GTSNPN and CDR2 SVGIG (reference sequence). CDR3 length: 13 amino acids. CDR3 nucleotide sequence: TGTGCCCTTAGACGGCTCTCTGGAAACACCATATATTTT. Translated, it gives CALRRLSGNTIYF.

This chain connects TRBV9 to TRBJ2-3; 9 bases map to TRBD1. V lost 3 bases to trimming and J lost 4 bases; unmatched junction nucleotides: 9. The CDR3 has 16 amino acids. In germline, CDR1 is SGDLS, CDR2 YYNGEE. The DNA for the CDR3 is TGTGCCAGCAGCGCCCACGACAGGGGGATAGCAGATACGCAGTATTTT. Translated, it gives CASSAHDRGIADTQYF.

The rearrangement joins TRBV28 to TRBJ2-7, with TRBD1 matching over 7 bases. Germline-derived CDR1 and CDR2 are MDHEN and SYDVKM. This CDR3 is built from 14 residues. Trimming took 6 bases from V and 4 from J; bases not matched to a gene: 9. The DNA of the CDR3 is TGTGCCAGCAGCATCTTGAGGGGGCCTTACGAGCAGTACTTC. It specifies CASSILRGPYEQYF.

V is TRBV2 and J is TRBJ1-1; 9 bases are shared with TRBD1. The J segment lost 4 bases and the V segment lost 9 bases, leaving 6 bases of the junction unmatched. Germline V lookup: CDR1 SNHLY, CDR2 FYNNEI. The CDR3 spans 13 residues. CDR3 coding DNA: TGTGCCAGTTCCGGGACAGGGTTCACTGAAGCTTTCTTT. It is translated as CASSGTGFTEAFF. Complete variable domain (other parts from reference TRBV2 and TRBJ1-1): EPEVTQTPSHQVTQMGQEVILRCVPISNHLYFYWYRQILGQKVEFLVSFYNNEISEKSEIFDDQFSVERPDGSNFTLKIRSTKLEDSAMYFCASSGTGFTEAFFGQGTRLTVV.

CDR3 residues: CASSLRTSGDTGELFF. CDR3 nucleotide sequence: TGTGCCAGCAGCTTACGGACTAGCGGGGACACCGGGGAGCTGTTTTTT. The chain carries TRBV9 and TRBJ2-2; 12 bases are a match to TRBD2. The germline V gene has CDR1 SGDLS and CDR2 YYNGEE. The trim removed 4 bases at V and 3 bases at J, leaving 4 bases unmatched. The CDR3 extends over 16 amino acids.